This T cell receptor (beta chain) was found in a study of blood T cell repertoires in COVID-19. Study as a whole: Nucleic acid was either cDNA or gDNA, and it came from T cells, B-cell-depleted T cells, or PBMCs.

V was pared by 0 bases and J by 8 bases, with 9 bases of the junction left unmatched. Germline assignment: CDR1 GTSNPN and CDR2 SVGIG (reference sequence). This CDR3 is built from 15 residues. Study processing details: Amplification from reference gene primers served as the basis for estimated nucleated cell counts. TCRdb's table, derived via immunoSEQ multiplex PCR, lists solely in-frame clones and lacks some. The DNA was the basis for D and trimming; V, J and clone size are from that table. Counted here are approximately 190,000 clones, approximately 82% occurring once; the ten biggest clones make up approximately 4.7%. Recruitment covered 25 or so US areas and drew participants whose ages spanned about 18 to 95 years. Assignments of participants to cohorts depended upon their own reported clinical history.

The TCR sequence derives from a woman aged 60 to 75 with acute COVID-19. Source material: PBMCs or T cells enriched from blood (not recorded which). The rearrangement links TRBV30 to TRBJ2-1, with TRBD1 identical over 8 bases. For the CDR3, the DNA is TGTGCCTGGAGTGTGTGGACAGGGAGTTCGGATGAGCAGTTCTTC. Encoded protein: CAWSVWTGSSDEQFF.